This T cell receptor (beta chain) is from a study of blood T cell repertoires in COVID-19. Turning to the study itself: Sites in the United States, Italy and Spain provided acute and convalescent COVID-19 samples. Sample material is recorded as cDNA or gDNA derived from T cells, B-cell-depleted T cells, or PBMCs.

In the authors' workflow: Estimated nucleated cell counts came from reference gene primer amplification. Generated by immunoSEQ multiplex PCR, the TCRdb table keeps only in-frame clones and is missing some. V and J calls and clone size follow that table, whereas D and trimming were derived from the DNA. The repertoire includes 130,000 to 150,000 clones, about 87% of them detected once, and 4.3% sits in the top ten. The CDR3 covers 16 residues. The V gene's germline CDR1 is SGHRS and CDR2 YFSETQ. Deletions cut 3 bases from V and 5 bases from J, with 17 bases between. The clonotype originates from a woman between 35 and 50 years old with acute or convalescent COVID-19. The chain joins TRBV5-1 to TRBJ1-4, with a weak D call TRBD1 (6 bases). Sequencing was carried out using peripheral blood. The CDR3 DNA reads as TGCGCCAGCAGCTCCCTAATGGGGACACCGAATGAAAAACTGTTTTTT. It yields the protein CASSSLMGTPNEKLFF.